Here is one TCR beta chain with its context. V gave up 5 bases and J gave up 4 bases; unmatched junction bases: 10. CDR1 is MGHRA, CDR2 YSYEKL, per germline. The CDR3 is made up of 15 amino acids. The entry originates in a study of blood T cell repertoires in COVID-19. Sequencing was performed with immunoSEQ multiplex PCR; in TCRdb, only in-frame clones are kept and a portion is missing. The repertoire has almost 300,000 clones, over 85% of them found once; the top ten carry around 10%. Followed longitudinally, the Seattle patients had been enrolled during active infection. The rearrangement uses TRBV4-1 and TRBJ2-7; 8 nucleotides align to TRBD1. The sample consisted of peripheral blood. This sequence was found in a woman in her twenties or thirties with COVID-19, enrolled during active disease. The CDR3 DNA is TGCGCCAGCAGCTACGACAGGGGTGAGGGTTACGAGCAGTACTTC. Its protein is CASSYDRGEGYEQYF.